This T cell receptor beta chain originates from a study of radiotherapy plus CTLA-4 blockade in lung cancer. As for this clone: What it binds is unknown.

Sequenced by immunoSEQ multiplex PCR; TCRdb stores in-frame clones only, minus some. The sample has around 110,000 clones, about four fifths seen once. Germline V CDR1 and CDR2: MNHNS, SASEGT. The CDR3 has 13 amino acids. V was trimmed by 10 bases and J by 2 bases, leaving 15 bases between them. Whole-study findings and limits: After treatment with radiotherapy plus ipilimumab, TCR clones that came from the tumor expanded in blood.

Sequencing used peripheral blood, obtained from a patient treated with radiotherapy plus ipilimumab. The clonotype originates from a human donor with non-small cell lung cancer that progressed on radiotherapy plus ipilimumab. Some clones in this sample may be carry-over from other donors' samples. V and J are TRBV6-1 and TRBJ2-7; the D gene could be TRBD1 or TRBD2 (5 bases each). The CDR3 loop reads CATGTAWTYEQYF. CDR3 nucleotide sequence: TGTGCCACCGGGACGGCCTGGACCTACGAGCAGTACTTC.